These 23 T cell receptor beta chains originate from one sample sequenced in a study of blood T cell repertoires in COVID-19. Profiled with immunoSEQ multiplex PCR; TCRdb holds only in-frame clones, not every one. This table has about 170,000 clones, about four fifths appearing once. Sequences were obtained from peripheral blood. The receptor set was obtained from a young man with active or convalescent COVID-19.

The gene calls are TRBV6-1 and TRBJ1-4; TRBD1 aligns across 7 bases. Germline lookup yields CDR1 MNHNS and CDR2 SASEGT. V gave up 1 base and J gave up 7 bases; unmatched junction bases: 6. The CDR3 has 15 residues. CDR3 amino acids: CASSEGQGEVEKLFF. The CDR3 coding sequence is TGTGCCAGCAGTGAAGGTCAGGGGGAGGTTGAAAAACTGTTTTTT.

This CDR3 reads CASSLDPGASTDTQYF. CDR3 sequence (DNA): TGTGCCAGCAGCTTGGACCCGGGAGCTAGCACAGATACGCAGTATTTT. The J gene is TRBJ2-3, the V gene TRBV5-4; possibly TRBD2 for D (6 bases). Trimming removed 0 bases from V and 0 bases from J, with 11 bases in between. The germline V gene encodes CDR1 SGHNT and CDR2 YYREEE (reference sequence). The CDR3 has 16 residues.

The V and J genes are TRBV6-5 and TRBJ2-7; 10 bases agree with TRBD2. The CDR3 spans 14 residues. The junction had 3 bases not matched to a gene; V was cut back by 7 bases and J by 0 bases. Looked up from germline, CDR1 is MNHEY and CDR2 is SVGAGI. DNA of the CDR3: TGTGCCAGCACCCGGACTAGCGGCTCCTACGAGCAGTACTTC. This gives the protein CASTRTSGSYEQYF.

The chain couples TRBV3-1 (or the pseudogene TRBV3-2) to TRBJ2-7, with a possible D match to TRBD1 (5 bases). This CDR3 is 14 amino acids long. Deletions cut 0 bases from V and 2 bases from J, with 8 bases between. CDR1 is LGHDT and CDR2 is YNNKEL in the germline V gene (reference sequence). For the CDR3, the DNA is TGTGCCAGCAGCCAAGAGGGGCAGGCCTACGAGCAGTACTTC. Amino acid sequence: CASSQEGQAYEQYF.

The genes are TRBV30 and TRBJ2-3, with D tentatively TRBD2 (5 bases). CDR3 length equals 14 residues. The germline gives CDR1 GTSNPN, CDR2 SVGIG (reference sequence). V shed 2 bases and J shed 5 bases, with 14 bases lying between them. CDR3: CAWSNQRVQDTQYF. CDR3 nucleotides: TGTGCCTGGAGTAACCAGAGGGTGCAAGATACGCAGTATTTT.

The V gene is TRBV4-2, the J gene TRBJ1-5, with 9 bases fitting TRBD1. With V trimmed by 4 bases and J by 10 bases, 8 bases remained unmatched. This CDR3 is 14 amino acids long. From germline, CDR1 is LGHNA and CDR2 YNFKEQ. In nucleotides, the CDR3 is TGTGCCAGCAGCCCTGGGACAGGGCTGAAACCCCAGCATTTT. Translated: CASSPGTGLKPQHF.

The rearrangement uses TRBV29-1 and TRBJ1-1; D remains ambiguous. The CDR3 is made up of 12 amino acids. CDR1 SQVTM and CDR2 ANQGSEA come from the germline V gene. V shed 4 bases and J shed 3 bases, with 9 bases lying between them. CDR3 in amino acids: CSVVLSDTEAFF. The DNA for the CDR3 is TGCAGCGTTGTTTTGTCGGACACTGAAGCTTTCTTT.

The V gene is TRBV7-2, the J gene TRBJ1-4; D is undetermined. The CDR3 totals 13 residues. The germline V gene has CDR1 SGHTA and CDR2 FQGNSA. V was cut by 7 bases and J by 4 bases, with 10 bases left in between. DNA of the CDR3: TGTGCCAGCACCAGACAAGTTAATGAAAAACTGTTTTTT. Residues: CASTRQVNEKLFF.

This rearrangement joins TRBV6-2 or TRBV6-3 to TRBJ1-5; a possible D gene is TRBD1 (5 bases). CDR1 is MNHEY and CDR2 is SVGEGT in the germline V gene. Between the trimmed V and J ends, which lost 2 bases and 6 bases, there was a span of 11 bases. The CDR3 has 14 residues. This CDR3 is CASSYPGGGQPQHF. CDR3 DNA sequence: TGTGCCAGCAGTTACCCCGGGGGGGGTCAGCCCCAGCATTTT.

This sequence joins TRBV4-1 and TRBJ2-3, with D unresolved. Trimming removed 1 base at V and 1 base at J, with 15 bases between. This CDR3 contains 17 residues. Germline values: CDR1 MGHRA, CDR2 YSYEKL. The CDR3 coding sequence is TGCGCCAGCAGCCAAGGCATAACGTCGGCGGGCACAGATACGCAGTATTTT. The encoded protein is CASSQGITSAGTDTQYF.

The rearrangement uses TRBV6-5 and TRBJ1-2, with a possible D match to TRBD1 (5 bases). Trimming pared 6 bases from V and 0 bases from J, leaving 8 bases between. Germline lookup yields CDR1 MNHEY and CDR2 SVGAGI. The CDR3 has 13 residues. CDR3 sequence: CASRVTANYGYTF. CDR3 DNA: TGTGCCAGCAGGGTGACAGCTAACTATGGCTACACCTTC.

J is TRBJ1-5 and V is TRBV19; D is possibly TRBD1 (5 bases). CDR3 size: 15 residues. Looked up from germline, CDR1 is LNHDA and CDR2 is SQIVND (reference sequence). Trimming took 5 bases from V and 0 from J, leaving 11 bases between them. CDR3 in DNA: TGTGCCAGTAGTTCAGGGAGGCGTAGCAATCAGCCCCAGCATTTT. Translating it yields CASSSGRRSNQPQHF. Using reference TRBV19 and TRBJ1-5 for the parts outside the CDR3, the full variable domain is DGGITQSPKYLFRKEGQNVTLSCEQNLNHDAMYWYRQDPGQGLRLIYYSQIVNDFQKGDIAEGYSVSREKKESFPLTVTSAQKNPTAFYLCASSSGRRSNQPQHFGDGTRLSIL.

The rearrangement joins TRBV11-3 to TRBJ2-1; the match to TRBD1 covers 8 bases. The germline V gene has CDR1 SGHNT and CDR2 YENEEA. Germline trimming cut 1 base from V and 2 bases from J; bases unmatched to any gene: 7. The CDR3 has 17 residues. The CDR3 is CASSLGTTGGPYNEQFF. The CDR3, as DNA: TGTGCCAGCAGCTTAGGAACAACAGGGGGGCCCTACAATGAGCAGTTCTTC.

CDR3 nucleotide sequence: TGTGCCAGCAGCCGGGACATAATGTATTCACCCCTCCACTTT. It specifies CASSRDIMYSPLHF. The chain couples TRBV28 to TRBJ1-6, with a possible D match to TRBD1 (6 bases). V lost 6 bases to trimming and J lost 8 bases, with 14 bases between them. The CDR3 sequence is 14 residues long. Germline CDR1 reads MDHEN; CDR2 reads SYDVKM.

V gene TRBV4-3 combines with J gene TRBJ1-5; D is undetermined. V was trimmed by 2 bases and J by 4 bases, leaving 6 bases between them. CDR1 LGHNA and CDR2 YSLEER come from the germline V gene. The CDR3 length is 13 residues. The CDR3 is CASSQNLNQPQHF. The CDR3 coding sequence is TGCGCCAGCAGCCAAAACTTAAATCAGCCCCAGCATTTT.

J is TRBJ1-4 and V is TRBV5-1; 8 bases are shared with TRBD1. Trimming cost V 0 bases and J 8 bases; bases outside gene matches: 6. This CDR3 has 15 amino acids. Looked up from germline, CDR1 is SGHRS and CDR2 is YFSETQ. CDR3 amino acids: CASSLGQGLREKLFF. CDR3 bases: TGCGCCAGCAGCTTGGGACAGGGGCTAAGAGAAAAACTGTTTTTT.

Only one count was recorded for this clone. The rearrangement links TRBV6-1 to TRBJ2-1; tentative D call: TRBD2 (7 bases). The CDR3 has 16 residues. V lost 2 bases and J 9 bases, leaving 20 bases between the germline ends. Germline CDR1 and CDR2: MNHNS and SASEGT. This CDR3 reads CASSESLGEGGGEQFF. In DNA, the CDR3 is TGTGCCAGCAGTGAATCCCTAGGGGAGGGGGGCGGTGAGCAGTTCTTC.

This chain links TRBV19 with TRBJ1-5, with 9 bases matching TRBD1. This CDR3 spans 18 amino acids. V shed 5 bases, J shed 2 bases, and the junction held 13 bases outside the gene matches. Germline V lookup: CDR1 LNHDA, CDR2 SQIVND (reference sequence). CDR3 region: CASSSPPGQGSGNQPQHF. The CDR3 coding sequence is TGTGCCAGTAGTTCGCCCCCGGGACAGGGATCTGGCAATCAGCCCCAGCATTTT.

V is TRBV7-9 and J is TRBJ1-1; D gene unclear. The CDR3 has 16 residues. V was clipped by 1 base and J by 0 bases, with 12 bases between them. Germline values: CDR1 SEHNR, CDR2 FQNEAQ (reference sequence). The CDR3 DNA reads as TGTGCCAGCAGCTTAGGAGCTTACAGAGTGAACACTGAAGCTTTCTTT. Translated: CASSLGAYRVNTEAFF.

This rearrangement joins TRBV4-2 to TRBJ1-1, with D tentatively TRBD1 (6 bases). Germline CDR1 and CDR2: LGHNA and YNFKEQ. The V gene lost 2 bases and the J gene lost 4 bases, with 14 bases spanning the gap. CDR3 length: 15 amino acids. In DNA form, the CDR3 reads TGTGCCAGCAGCCAAACTTGGCAGGGGTCCACTGAAGCTTTCTTT. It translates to CASSQTWQGSTEAFF.

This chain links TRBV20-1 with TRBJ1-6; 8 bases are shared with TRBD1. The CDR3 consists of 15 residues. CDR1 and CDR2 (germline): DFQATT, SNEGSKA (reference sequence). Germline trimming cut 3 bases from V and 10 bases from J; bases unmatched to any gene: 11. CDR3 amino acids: CSASGQGGKRSPLHF. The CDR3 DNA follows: TGCAGTGCTAGTGGACAGGGAGGAAAAAGATCACCCCTCCACTTT.

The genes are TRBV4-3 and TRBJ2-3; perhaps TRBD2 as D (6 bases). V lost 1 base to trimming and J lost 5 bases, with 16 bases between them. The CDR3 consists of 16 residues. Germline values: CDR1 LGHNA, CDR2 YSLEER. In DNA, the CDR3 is TGCGCCAGCAGCCAAGTTGGGGGGAGTACGGAAGATACGCAGTATTTT. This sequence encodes CASSQVGGSTEDTQYF.

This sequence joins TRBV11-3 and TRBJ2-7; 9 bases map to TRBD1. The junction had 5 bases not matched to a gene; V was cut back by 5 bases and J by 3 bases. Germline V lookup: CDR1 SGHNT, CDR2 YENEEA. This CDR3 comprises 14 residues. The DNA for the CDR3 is TGTGCCAGCAGCCCCCGGGACAGGGTCTACGAGCAGTACTTC. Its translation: CASSPRDRVYEQYF.